This record covers a single T cell receptor (beta chain). No antigen is known for it. Specified time point: cycle 4 day 1 (C4D1), after more than five weeks of nivolumab. Autologous stem cell transplantation was followed by relapse in every patient, and brentuximab vedotin exposure varied. This entry belongs to a study of PD-1 blockade in classical Hodgkin lymphoma. Overall study: Once every 2 weeks, patients received intravenous nivolumab at 3 mg/kg.

Sequencing was performed with immunoSEQ multiplex PCR; in TCRdb, only in-frame clones are kept and a portion is missing. The top ten clones hold 15% to 20% of a sample with 20,000 to 25,000 clones, 60% to 75% of them seen once. General study findings and limits: Patients excluded were those beginning nivolumab under 1 year after ASCT.

The sample consisted of peripheral blood mononuclear cells (PBMCs), taken before the fourth cycle of nivolumab. The sequence was obtained from a human donor with classical Hodgkin lymphoma.

The chain's CDR3 is CASSEEVVREQFF. The CDR3 region has the DNA TGTGCCAGCAGTGAAGAGGTAGTCCGTGAGCAGTTCTTC. V usage is TRBV2 and J usage is TRBJ2-1; D not resolved. The CDR3 consists of 13 residues. Germline assignment: CDR1 SNHLY and CDR2 FYNNEI. V was trimmed by 1 base and J by 9 bases, leaving 10 bases between them.